Below, 3 T cell receptor beta chains from the same sample are listed, as sequenced in a study of T cell responses to AZD1222 COVID-19 vaccine. Sequencing was performed with immunoSEQ multiplex PCR; in TCRdb, only in-frame clones are kept and a portion is missing. The sample consists of about 260,000 clones, over 90% of them appearing once. Specimen: peripheral blood, collected on day 0 of AZD1222 vaccination. The receptors derive from an adult in good health.

The V and J genes are TRBV2 and TRBJ2-4, with 7 nucleotides matching TRBD1. Germline assignment: CDR1 SNHLY and CDR2 FYNNEI. J gave up 0 bases and V 2 bases, and 13 bases lay outside the gene matches. The CDR3 extends over 19 amino acids. Here the CDR3 reads CASSELKGATSLAKNIQYF. The DNA for the CDR3 is TGTGCCAGCAGTGAACTAAAGGGGGCTACTTCGTTAGCCAAAAACATTCAGTACTTC.

J is TRBJ1-2 and V is TRBV28, with a weak D call TRBD1 (5 bases). The germline V gene has CDR1 MDHEN and CDR2 SYDVKM. The CDR3 has 12 amino acids. Trimming left V 3 bases short and J 7 bases short, with 9 bases between. CDR3 sequence reads: CASSLPGTGYTF. Here the CDR3 DNA reads TGTGCCAGCAGTTTGCCCGGGACTGGCTACACCTTC.

This sequence joins TRBV27 and TRBJ1-5, with TRBD1 as a possible D gene (6 bases). V was trimmed by 2 bases and J by 4 bases, leaving 9 bases between them. Per germline, CDR1 MNHEY and CDR2 SMNVEV (reference sequence). CDR3 length equals 14 residues. The DNA of the CDR3 is TGTGCCAGCAGTTTAAACAGGGCTAATCAGCCCCAGCATTTT. Protein: CASSLNRANQPQHF.